The 24 T cell receptor beta chains below come from one sample, sequenced in a study of cytotoxic CD8 clonotypes in ibrutinib-treated CLL. Method: immunoSEQ multiplex PCR; TCRdb's copy keeps in-frame clones and lacks some. Of around 26,000 clones listed, roughly 85% are singletons. Sequences were derived from PBMCs, sampled after 24 months of ibrutinib treatment. These receptors all stem from a human donor with chronic lymphocytic leukemia.

This chain uses TRBV6-1 with TRBJ1-1, with D unresolved. This CDR3 contains 15 residues. V was shortened by 1 base and J by 0 bases, with 9 bases between the two germline ends. Germline assignment: CDR1 MNHNS and CDR2 SASEGT. In DNA form, the CDR3 reads TGTGCCAGCAGTGAAGTGGCAGACTTGAACACTGAAGCTTTCTTT. This translates into CASSEVADLNTEAFF.

Only one count was recorded for this clone. The chain joins TRBV6-5 to TRBJ2-7; a possible D gene is TRBD1 (5 bases). From germline, CDR1 is MNHEY and CDR2 SVGAGI. V was clipped by 0 bases and J by 1 base, with 10 bases between them. The CDR3 covers 15 residues. The CDR3 DNA reads as TGTGCCAGCAGTTACTCGCAGGGTACATCCTACGAGCAGTACTTC. Translation gives CASSYSQGTSYEQYF.

The chain has TRBV7-9 and TRBJ2-7; D not resolved. This CDR3 comprises 12 residues. V was pared by 5 bases and J by 4 bases, with 9 bases between. Germline loops: CDR1 SEHNR, CDR2 FQNEAQ (reference sequence). DNA of the CDR3: TGTGCCAGCAGCCCCTTAGGGTACGAGCAGTACTTC. Translating it yields CASSPLGYEQYF.

This chain connects TRBV7-3 to TRBJ2-3; the D gene is possibly TRBD2 (6 bases). The V and J ends lost 2 bases and 1 base respectively, with 16 bases between them. The CDR3 covers 17 residues. The V gene's germline CDR1 is SGHTA and CDR2 FQGTGA. CDR3 in DNA: TGTGCCAGCAGCTTACGGGGTGGGGTAGCGGGCACAGATACGCAGTATTTT. As protein: CASSLRGGVAGTDTQYF.

The chain is built from TRBV4-1 and TRBJ1-2; tentative D call: TRBD1 (6 bases). V lost 4 bases and J lost 6, with 15 bases in between. The CDR3 has 14 amino acids. Per the germline V gene, CDR1 is MGHRA and CDR2 is YSYEKL. Written as DNA, the CDR3 is TGCGCCAGCAGCCTCCCGGGACAAAAGGATGGCTACACCTTC. It specifies CASSLPGQKDGYTF.

V is TRBV14 and J is TRBJ2-7, with D perhaps TRBD2 (6 bases). The CDR3 runs 15 residues. The V and J ends lost 2 bases and 6 bases respectively, with 17 bases between them. Looked up from germline, CDR1 is SGHDN and CDR2 is FVKESK. As DNA, the CDR3 is TGTGCCAGCAGCCAAAACCCAGGGAGGTTCGCCGAGCAGTACTTC. Amino acid sequence: CASSQNPGRFAEQYF.

CDR3 protein: CASSQGGSGGLYSTQYF. CDR3 nucleotides: TGTGCCAGCAGCCAAGGGGGAAGCGGGGGCTTGTATAGTACGCAGTATTTT. This chain links TRBV14 with TRBJ2-3; 8 bases match TRBD2. This CDR3 comprises 17 residues. V gave up 1 base and J gave up 8 bases; unmatched junction bases: 14. The germline V gene has CDR1 SGHDN and CDR2 FVKESK.

V is TRBV6-6 and J is TRBJ1-1, with TRBD1 matching 9 bases. Trimming removed 2 bases from V and 11 bases from J; junction bases left unmatched: 9. The CDR3 extends over 14 amino acids. Germline V gene lookup returns CDR1 MNHNY and CDR2 SVGAGI (reference sequence). CDR3 coding DNA: TGTGCCAGCAGTTACAACCCCGGGACAGGGAGGGCTTTCTTT. This codes for CASSYNPGTGRAFF.

The V call is TRBV5-6, the J call TRBJ1-1, with a possible D match to TRBD1 (5 bases). The germline V gene encodes CDR1 SGHDT and CDR2 YYEEEE. V lost 2 bases and J 3 bases, leaving 11 bases between the germline ends. The CDR3 is 14 residues long. This CDR3 is CASSFGVGDTEAFF. CDR3 DNA: TGTGCCAGCAGCTTTGGGGTGGGGGACACTGAAGCTTTCTTT.

The rearrangement joins TRBV7-9 to TRBJ1-6, with D unresolved. Germline V gives CDR1 SEHNR, CDR2 FQNEAQ (reference sequence). V lost 2 bases and J lost 12, with 8 bases in between. This CDR3 region has 12 residues. The CDR3 protein is CASSLISLPLHF. The DNA of the CDR3 is TGTGCCAGCAGCTTAATCTCGTTACCCCTCCACTTT.

V is TRBV29-1 and J is TRBJ1-4, with 9 bases that match TRBD1. Trimming took 4 bases from V and 5 from J; bases not matched to a gene: 8. The CDR3 covers 15 residues. Looked up from germline, CDR1 is SQVTM and CDR2 is ANQGSEA. In nucleotides, the CDR3 is TGCAGCGTTGGTCCGGGACAGGGCCGAAATGAAAAACTGTTTTTT. Translation gives CSVGPGQGRNEKLFF.

Points on this clone: Its ends do not fully match the called genes, so a read error is possible. The chain employs TRBV4-1 and TRBJ1-6, with unresolved D. Germline values: CDR1 MGHRA, CDR2 YSYEKL. This CDR3 region has 15 residues. The CDR3 is CASSQEGGSNSSLHF. In DNA form, the CDR3 reads TGCGCCAGCAGCCAAGAAGGTGGGAGTAATTCATCCCTCCACTTT.

Written as DNA, the CDR3 is TGTGCCAGCAGCGGATGGACTAGCGGGGGGGCCGGGGGAGATACGCAGTATTTT. Its translation is CASSGWTSGGAGGDTQYF. The chain employs TRBV5-6 and TRBJ2-3; 15 positions match TRBD2. In germline, CDR1 is SGHDT, CDR2 YYEEEE. There are 18 residues in the CDR3. Trimming took 4 bases from V and 5 from J; bases not matched to a gene: 11.

The chain has TRBV6-5 and TRBJ2-5; D may be TRBD2 (6 bases). This CDR3 has 15 residues. Germline V lookup: CDR1 MNHEY, CDR2 SVGAGI. V gave up 0 bases and J gave up 2 bases, with 10 bases separating them. CDR3 sequence: CASSYSGTFQETQYF. CDR3 nucleotides: TGTGCCAGCAGTTACTCCGGGACTTTTCAAGAGACCCAGTACTTC.

This clone was counted once. The chain combines TRBV29-1 with TRBJ2-7; D may correspond to TRBD1 or TRBD2 (6 bases each). The CDR3 is 14 residues long. Per germline, CDR1 SQVTM and CDR2 ANQGSEA. Deletions cut 6 bases from V and 3 bases from J, with 18 bases between. The CDR3 DNA reads as TGCAGCGTCAAAAGTGGAGGGGGGATCTACGAGCAGTACTTC. Its protein is CSVKSGGGIYEQYF.

V and J are TRBV6-5 and TRBJ2-1, with D perhaps matching TRBD2 (5 bases). The V end lost 7 bases, the J end lost 6 bases, and 16 bases lay between the germline ends. The germline CDR1 and CDR2 sequences are MNHEY and SVGAGI. The CDR3 consists of 14 residues. The CDR3 protein is CASTIRGFSNEQFF. In DNA, the CDR3 is TGTGCCAGCACAATTCGGGGTTTTAGCAATGAGCAGTTCTTC.

The V call is TRBV19, the J call TRBJ1-4; D is undetermined. Germline V gene data show CDR1 as LNHDA and CDR2 as SQIVND (reference sequence). V shed 4 bases and J shed 5 bases, with 5 bases lying between them. This CDR3 has 12 amino acids. Here the CDR3 reads CASSTVNEKLFF. The CDR3 DNA sequence: TGTGCCAGTAGTACAGTCAATGAAAAACTGTTTTTT.

The chain joins TRBV6-1 to TRBJ2-7, with TRBD1 identical over 9 bases. The CDR3 contains 13 residues. Germline V gene sequence: CDR1 MNHNS, CDR2 SASEGT. The V segment lost 7 bases and the J segment 2 bases; nucleotides outside the gene matches: 3. The CDR3 DNA sequence: TGTGCCAGCACGACAGGGGGAACCTACGAGCAGTACTTC. This sequence encodes CASTTGGTYEQYF.

The rearrangement uses TRBV6-5 and TRBJ1-2, with TRBD1 as a possible D gene (5 bases). In germline, CDR1 is MNHEY, CDR2 SVGAGI. This CDR3 spans 12 amino acids. Between the trimmed V and J ends, which lost 2 bases and 5 bases, there was a span of 6 bases. The CDR3 sequence is CASSYGGYGYTF. The CDR3 region has the DNA TGTGCCAGCAGTTACGGGGGGTATGGCTACACCTTC.

The chain combines TRBV19 with TRBJ2-7; 8 nucleotides align to TRBD1. The CDR3 contains 16 residues. The V gene's germline CDR1 is LNHDA and CDR2 SQIVND (reference sequence). V lost 5 bases, J lost 6 bases, and 15 bases stayed unmatched. The CDR3 DNA is TGTGCCAGTAGTCTCCCGGGACAGGTTGGGGCCTCCGAGCAGTACTTC. Protein: CASSLPGQVGASEQYF. The whole variable domain, filled in from reference TRBV19 and TRBJ2-7, reads DGGITQSPKYLFRKEGQNVTLSCEQNLNHDAMYWYRQDPGQGLRLIYYSQIVNDFQKGDIAEGYSVSREKKESFPLTVTSAQKNPTAFYLCASSLPGQVGASEQYFGPGTRLTVT.

The chain recombines TRBV5-1 with TRBJ1-6; possible D gene TRBD1, 5 bases. Germline V gives CDR1 SGHRS, CDR2 YFSETQ. Deletions cut 1 base from V and 8 bases from J, with 16 bases between. There are 16 residues in the CDR3. For the CDR3, the DNA is TGCGCCAGCAGCTTGTCAGGGCCCGACCAGCATTCACCCCTCCACTTT. Its protein is CASSLSGPDQHSPLHF.

This clone was found a few times. V and J are TRBV10-3 and TRBJ1-6; tentative D call: TRBD1 (6 bases). This CDR3 has 14 amino acids. Trimming shortened V by 6 bases and J by 8 bases, and 14 bases separated the two germline ends. Germline assignment: CDR1 ENHRY and CDR2 SYGVKD. The CDR3 DNA reads as TGTGCCATCAGCCCCCCGGGACACGATTCACCCCTCCACTTT. The encoded protein is CAISPPGHDSPLHF.

CDR3: CASSQGGAVMYQETQYF. The CDR3 DNA is TGCGCCAGCAGCCAAGGGGGGGCAGTGATGTACCAAGAGACCCAGTACTTC. The V call is TRBV5-1, the J call TRBJ2-5; tentative D call: TRBD2 (7 bases). Germline V CDR1 and CDR2: SGHRS, YFSETQ. The ends were cut back, 4 bases at V and 0 bases at J, with 19 bases in the middle. The length of the CDR3 is 17 residues. The entire variable domain, with the rest obtained from reference TRBV5-1 and TRBJ2-5, is as follows: KAGVTQTPRYLIKTRGQQVTLSCSPISGHRSVSWYQQTPGQGLQFLFEYFSETQRNKGNFPGRFSGRQFSNSRSEMNVSTLELGDSALYLCASSQGGAVMYQETQYFGPGTRLLVL.

J is TRBJ1-1 and V is TRBV5-1; possibly TRBD1 for D (6 bases). The CDR3 extends over 13 amino acids. The germline CDR1 and CDR2 sequences are SGHRS and YFSETQ. V gave up 2 bases and J gave up 4 bases, with 9 bases separating them. The CDR3: CASSFGRGTEAFF. As DNA, the CDR3 is TGCGCCAGCAGCTTTGGCAGGGGCACTGAAGCTTTCTTT.